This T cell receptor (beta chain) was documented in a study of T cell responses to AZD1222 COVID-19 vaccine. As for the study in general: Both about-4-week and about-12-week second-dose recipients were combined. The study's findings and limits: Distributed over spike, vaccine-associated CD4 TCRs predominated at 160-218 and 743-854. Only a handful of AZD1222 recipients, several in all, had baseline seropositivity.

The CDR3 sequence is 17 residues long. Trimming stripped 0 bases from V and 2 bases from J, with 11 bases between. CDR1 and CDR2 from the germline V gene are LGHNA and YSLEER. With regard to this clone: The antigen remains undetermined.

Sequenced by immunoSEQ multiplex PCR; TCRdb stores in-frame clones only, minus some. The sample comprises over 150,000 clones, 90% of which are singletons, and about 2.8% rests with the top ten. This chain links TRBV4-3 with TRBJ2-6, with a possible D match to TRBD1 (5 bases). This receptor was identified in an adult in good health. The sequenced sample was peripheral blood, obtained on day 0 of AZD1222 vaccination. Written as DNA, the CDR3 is TGCGCCAGCAGCCAAGATAGGGCAGGGACTGGGGCCAACGTCCTGACTTTC. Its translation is CASSQDRAGTGANVLTF.